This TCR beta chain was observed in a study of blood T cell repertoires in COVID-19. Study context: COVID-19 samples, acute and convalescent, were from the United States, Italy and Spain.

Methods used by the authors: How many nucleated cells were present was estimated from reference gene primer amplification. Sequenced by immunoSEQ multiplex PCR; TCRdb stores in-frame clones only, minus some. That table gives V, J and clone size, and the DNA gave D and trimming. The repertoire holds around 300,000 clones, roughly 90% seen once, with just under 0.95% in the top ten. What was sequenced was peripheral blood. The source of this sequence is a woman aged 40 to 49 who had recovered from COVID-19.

Here the CDR3 DNA reads TGCGCCAGCAGCCAGGACAGGGGGGATGTTGATGAGCAGTTCTTC. Its translation: CASSQDRGDVDEQFF. The rearrangement uses TRBV5-1 and TRBJ2-1; TRBD1 matches at 10 bases. This CDR3 contains 15 residues. With V trimmed by 4 bases and J by 8 bases, 9 bases remained unmatched. Germline values: CDR1 SGHRS, CDR2 YFSETQ.